This is a list of T cell receptor beta chains from one sample in a study of cytomegalovirus exposure and HLA in healthy donors. Profiled with immunoSEQ multiplex PCR; TCRdb holds only in-frame clones, not every one. The table has some 180,000 clones, roughly 9.4% seen once. Sequenced: PBMCs. These receptors came from a woman in her 30s in good health and CMV-seropositive. Both conserved end residues are part of each CDR3. Fields, in order: D gene, clone size, V gene, J gene, CDR3 protein, CDR3 DNA. A D gene is named only where the DNA matches it firmly. For some rows the clone size is stated as once, few or many, or as a class when expanded; others skip it.

TRBD2	few	TRBV6-5	TRBJ2-1	CASRGTSGRGNEQFF	TGTGCCAGCAGGGGCACTAGCGGGAGGGGAAATGAGCAGTTCTTC
-	-	TRBV5-4	TRBJ2-7	CASSRLDEQYF	TGTGCCAGCAGCCGGCTAGACGAGCAGTACTTC
TRBD1	-	TRBV14	TRBJ1-1	CASSETGVTEAFF	TGTGCCAGCAGCGAGACAGGGGTCACTGAAGCTTTCTTT
-	-	TRBV7-2	TRBJ1-2	CASSLASQGLSSSYTF	TGTGCCAGCAGCTTAGCTAGTCAGGGCCTTTCTAGTAGCTACACCTTC
TRBD1	few	TRBV19	TRBJ1-5	CASRDHGQGNQPQHF	TGTGCCAGTAGGGATCACGGACAGGGAAATCAGCCCCAGCATTTT
TRBD1	few	TRBV4-2	TRBJ2-7	CASSHPGQVDYEQYF	TGTGCCAGCAGCCACCCGGGACAGGTGGACTACGAGCAGTACTTC
-	-	TRBV9	TRBJ1-5	CASSVGGGSIDQPQHF	TGTGCCAGCAGCGTAGGTGGGGGCTCAATTGATCAGCCCCAGCATTTT
-	-	TRBV6-5	TRBJ2-3	CASSPGLTDTQYF	TGTGCCAGCAGTCCAGGTCTCACAGATACGCAGTATTTT
TRBD2	few	TRBV7-2	TRBJ2-3	CASSLEPPSGSWSDTQYF	TGTGCCAGCAGCTTAGAACCGCCTAGCGGGAGCTGGTCAGATACGCAGTATTTT
TRBD2	few	TRBV6-1	TRBJ2-3	CASRGRVMGTDTQYF	TGTGCCAGCAGGGGGAGGGTGATGGGCACAGATACGCAGTATTTT
-	-	TRBV2	TRBJ1-3	CASSGGSGISGNTIYF	TGTGCCAGCAGTGGAGGGAGCGGCATCTCTGGAAACACCATATATTTT
TRBD1	-	TRBV5-6	TRBJ2-7	CASSLGGTGEDEQYF	TGTGCCAGCAGCTTGGGTGGGACAGGGGAGGACGAGCAGTACTTC
-	-	TRBV4-1	TRBJ2-7	CASSPDRGRASSYEQYF	TGCGCCAGCAGCCCCGACCGCGGCAGGGCGAGCTCCTACGAGCAGTACTTC
-	-	TRBV9	TRBJ1-2	CASSEVVGIGYTF	TGTGCCAGCAGCGAGGTCGTGGGCATAGGCTACACCTTC
-	-	TRBV11-2	TRBJ2-3	CASGRSLRDTQYF	TGTGCCAGCGGTCGGTCGTTGCGAGATACGCAGTATTTT
TRBD2	few	TRBV7-9	TRBJ2-1	CASSPRLAGPPLDNEQFF	TGTGCCAGCAGCCCTCGGCTAGCGGGCCCTCCCTTAGACAATGAGCAGTTCTTC
-	few	TRBV7-9	TRBJ2-3	CASSPLTSTDTQYF	TGTGCCAGCAGCCCACTTACGAGCACAGATACGCAGTATTTT
TRBD1	-	TRBV5-6	TRBJ2-1	CASSFPGTGSYNEQFF	TGTGCCAGCAGCTTCCCCGGGACAGGGTCCTACAATGAGCAGTTCTTC
TRBD2	-	TRBV9	TRBJ2-7	CASSVEGGSHEQYF	TGTGCCAGCAGCGTAGAGGGAGGGTCCCACGAGCAGTACTTC
TRBD1	few	TRBV11-2	TRBJ1-3	CASSFLTGWGNTIYF	TGTGCCAGCAGCTTCCTGACAGGGTGGGGAAACACCATATATTTT
-	few	TRBV5-6	TRBJ2-7	CASSDGTPLNYEQYF	TGTGCCAGCAGCGACGGGACTCCCCTGAACTACGAGCAGTACTTC
TRBD1	few	TRBV11-2	TRBJ1-1	CASSRDRGSWVAFF	TGTGCCAGCAGCCGGGACAGGGGCTCTTGGGTGGCTTTCTTT
-	few	TRBV7-9	TRBJ1-6	CASSFGDSPLHF	TGTGCCAGCAGCTTTGGAGATTCACCCCTCCACTTT
TRBD2	-	TRBV6-5	TRBJ2-7	CASSSGGGPYEQYF	TGTGCCAGCAGTTCGGGAGGAGGGCCCTACGAGCAGTACTTC
TRBD2	-	TRBV5-1	TRBJ2-5	CASSQSTSGRGKTQYF	TGCGCCAGCAGCCAATCGACTAGCGGGAGAGGCAAGACCCAGTACTTC
TRBD1	few	TRBV9	TRBJ2-3	CASSGDRVSTDAQYF	TGTGCCAGCAGCGGGGACAGGGTCTCCACAGATGCGCAGTATTTT
-	-	TRBV9	TRBJ1-4	CASSAGGGPVGEKLFF	TGTGCCAGCAGCGCGGGGGGAGGCCCTGTGGGCGAAAAACTGTTTTTT
TRBD2	-	TRBV19	TRBJ2-1	CASAPSGRGNEQFF	TGTGCCAGCGCCCCTAGCGGGAGGGGAAATGAGCAGTTCTTC
TRBD1	-	TRBV19	TRBJ1-1	CASSRTGSRYDTEAFF	TGTGCCAGTAGTCGGACAGGGTCGAGGTACGACACTGAAGCTTTCTTT
TRBD2	few	TRBV5-1	TRBJ2-1	CASSLRSGSDEQLF	TGCGCCAGCAGCTTGAGGAGCGGGAGTGATGAGCAGCTCTTC
-	-	TRBV5-1	TRBJ2-2	CASRPRTAVPGELFF	TGCGCCAGCCGTCCTCGGACTGCCGTCCCCGGGGAGCTGTTTTTT
-	-	TRBV10-2	TRBJ1-2	CASSEGGSYGYTF	TGCGCCAGCAGTGAGGGGGGGTCCTATGGCTACACCTTC
-	-	TRBV5-4	TRBJ2-1	CASNLSPVYNEQFF	TGTGCCAGCAACCTAAGTCCCGTTTACAATGAGCAGTTCTTC
-	few	TRBV15	TRBJ2-7	CATSRDQGGEQYF	TGTGCCACCAGCAGAGATCAAGGGGGCGAGCAGTACTTC
TRBD1	few	TRBV9	TRBJ2-7	CASSEGAAYNYEQYF	TGTGCCAGCAGCGAGGGGGCAGCCTACAACTACGAGCAGTACTTC
-	few	TRBV4-1	TRBJ2-2	CASRVGTGELFF	TGCGCCAGCAGGGTGGGCACTGGGGAGCTGTTTTTT
TRBD1	few	TRBV13	TRBJ1-2	CASSYIGGQIYGYTF	TGTGCCAGCAGCTATATCGGGGGACAGATTTATGGCTACACCTTC
-	-	TRBV9	TRBJ2-3	CASSVAPVTDTQYF	TGTGCCAGCAGCGTAGCCCCGGTGACAGATACGCAGTATTTT
TRBD1	-	TRBV6-6	TRBJ2-7	CASSPGTGVNEQYF	TGTGCCAGCAGTCCCGGGACAGGGGTCAACGAGCAGTACTTC
TRBD1	-	TRBV6-5	TRBJ2-5	CASSYSRGSETQYF	TGTGCCAGCAGTTATTCCAGGGGGTCGGAGACCCAGTACTTC
-	few	TRBV2	TRBJ2-5	CASSEALRETQYF	TGTGCCAGCAGTGAAGCGCTTCGGGAGACCCAGTACTTC
-	few	TRBV11-2	TRBJ2-5	CASSLTYFGGVLQETQYF	TGTGCCAGCAGCTTAACCTACTTTGGCGGCGTATTACAAGAGACCCAGTACTTC
TRBD2	-	TRBV7-9	TRBJ2-7	CASTVASGPYYEQYF	TGTGCCAGCACCGTAGCTAGCGGGCCGTACTACGAGCAGTACTTC
-	-	TRBV5-1	TRBJ2-4	CASRAGTAGDIQYF	TGCGCCAGCAGGGCCGGGACAGCGGGGGACATTCAGTACTTC
-	-	TRBV11-2	TRBJ1-1	CASSLRSNTEAFF	TGTGCCAGCAGCCTGAGGAGTAACACTGAAGCTTTCTTT
TRBD1	-	TRBV27	TRBJ1-2	CASSRGTDYEKIYGYTF	TGTGCCAGCAGCCGGGGGACAGATTATGAAAAAATCTATGGCTACACCTTC